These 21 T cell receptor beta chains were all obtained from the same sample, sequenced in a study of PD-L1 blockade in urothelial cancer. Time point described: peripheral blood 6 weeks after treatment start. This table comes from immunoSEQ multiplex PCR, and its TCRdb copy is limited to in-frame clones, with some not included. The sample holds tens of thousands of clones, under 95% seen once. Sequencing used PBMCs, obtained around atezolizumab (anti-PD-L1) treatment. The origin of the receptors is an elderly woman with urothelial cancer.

This CDR3 is CASSSQGTIYEQYF. CDR3 in DNA: TGTGCCAGCAGTTCACAGGGGACCATCTACGAGCAGTACTTC. The chain combines TRBV28 with TRBJ2-7, with TRBD1 identical over 7 bases. This CDR3 is 14 amino acids long. From germline, CDR1 is MDHEN and CDR2 SYDVKM. J lost 3 bases, V lost 4 bases, and 6 bases had no gene match.

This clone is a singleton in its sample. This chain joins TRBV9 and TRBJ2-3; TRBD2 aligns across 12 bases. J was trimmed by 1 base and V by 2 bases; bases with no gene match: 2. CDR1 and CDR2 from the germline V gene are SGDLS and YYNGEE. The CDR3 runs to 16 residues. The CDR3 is CASSVLAGGGTDTQYF. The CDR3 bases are TGTGCCAGCAGCGTCCTAGCGGGAGGGGGCACAGATACGCAGTATTTT.

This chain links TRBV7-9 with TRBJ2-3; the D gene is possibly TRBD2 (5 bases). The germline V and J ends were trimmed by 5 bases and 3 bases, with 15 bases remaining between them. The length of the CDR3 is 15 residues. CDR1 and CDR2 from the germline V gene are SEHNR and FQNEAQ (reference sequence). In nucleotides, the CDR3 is TGTGCCAGCAGCCGATCGGTCGGGGAAACAGATACGCAGTATTTT. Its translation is CASSRSVGETDTQYF.

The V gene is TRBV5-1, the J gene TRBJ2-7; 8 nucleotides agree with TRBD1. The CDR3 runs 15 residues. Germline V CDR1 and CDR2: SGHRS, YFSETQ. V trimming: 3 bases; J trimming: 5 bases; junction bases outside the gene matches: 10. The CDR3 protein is CASSSIMTGADEQYF. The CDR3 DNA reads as TGCGCCAGCAGCTCAATAATGACAGGGGCGGACGAGCAGTACTTC.

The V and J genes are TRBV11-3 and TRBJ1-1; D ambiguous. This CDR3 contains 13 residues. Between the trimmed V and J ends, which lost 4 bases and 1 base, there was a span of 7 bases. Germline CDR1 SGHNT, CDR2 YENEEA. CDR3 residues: CASSYRGNTEAFF. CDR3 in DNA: TGTGCCAGCAGCTACCGCGGGAACACTGAAGCTTTCTTT.

CDR3: CASSISLANNEQFF. CDR3 coding DNA: TGCGCCAGCAGCATATCACTAGCGAACAATGAGCAGTTCTTC. The rearrangement joins TRBV5-1 to TRBJ2-1; TRBD2 matches at 7 bases. Germline V lookup: CDR1 SGHRS, CDR2 YFSETQ. This CDR3 region has 14 residues. The V segment lost 4 bases and the J segment 5 bases; nucleotides outside the gene matches: 6.

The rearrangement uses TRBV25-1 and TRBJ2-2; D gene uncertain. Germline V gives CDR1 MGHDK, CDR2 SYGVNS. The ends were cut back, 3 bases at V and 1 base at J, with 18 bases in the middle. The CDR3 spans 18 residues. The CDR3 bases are TGTGCCAGCAGTGACCGCCCCCCCGAGGCAGTGAACACCGGGGAGCTGTTTTTT. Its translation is CASSDRPPEAVNTGELFF.

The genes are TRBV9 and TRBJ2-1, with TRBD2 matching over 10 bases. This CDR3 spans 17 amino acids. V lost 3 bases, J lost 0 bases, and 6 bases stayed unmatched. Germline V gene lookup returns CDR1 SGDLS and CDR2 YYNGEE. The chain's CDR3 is CASSELAGQISYNEQFF. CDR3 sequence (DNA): TGTGCCAGCAGCGAACTAGCGGGACAAATCTCCTACAATGAGCAGTTCTTC.

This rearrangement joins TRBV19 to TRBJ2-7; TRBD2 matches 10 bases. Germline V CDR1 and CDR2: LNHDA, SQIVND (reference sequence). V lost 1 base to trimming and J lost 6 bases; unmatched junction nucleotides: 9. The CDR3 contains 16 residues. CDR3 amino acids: CASSIVLAGVLGEQYF. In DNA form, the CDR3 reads TGTGCCAGTAGTATAGTTCTAGCGGGAGTCCTCGGCGAGCAGTACTTC.

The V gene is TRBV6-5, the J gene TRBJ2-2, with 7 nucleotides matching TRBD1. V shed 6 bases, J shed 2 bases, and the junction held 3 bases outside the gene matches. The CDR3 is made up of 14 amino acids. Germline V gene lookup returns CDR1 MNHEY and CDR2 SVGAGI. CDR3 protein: CASSRDSNTGELFF. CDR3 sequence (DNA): TGTGCCAGCAGCCGGGACAGTAACACCGGGGAGCTGTTTTTT.

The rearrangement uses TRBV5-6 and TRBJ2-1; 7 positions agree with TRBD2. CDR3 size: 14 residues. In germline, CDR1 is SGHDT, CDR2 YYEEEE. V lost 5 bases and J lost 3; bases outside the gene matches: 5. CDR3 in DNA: TGTGCCAGCAGACCCGGACTAGTCTACAATGAGCAGTTCTTC. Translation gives CASRPGLVYNEQFF.

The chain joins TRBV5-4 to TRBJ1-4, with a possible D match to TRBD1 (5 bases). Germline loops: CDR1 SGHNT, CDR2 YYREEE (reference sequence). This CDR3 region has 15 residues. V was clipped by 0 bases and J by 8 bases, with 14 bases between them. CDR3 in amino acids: CASSLEGRGGEKLFF. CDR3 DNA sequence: TGTGCCAGCAGCTTGGAAGGGCGGGGGGGAGAAAAACTGTTTTTT.

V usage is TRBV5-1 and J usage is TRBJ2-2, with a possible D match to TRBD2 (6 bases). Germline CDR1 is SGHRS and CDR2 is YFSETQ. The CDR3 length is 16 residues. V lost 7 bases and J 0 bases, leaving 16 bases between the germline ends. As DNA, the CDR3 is TGCGCCAGCCGACGCGGGGAGCGGACGAACACCGGGGAGCTGTTTTTT. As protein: CASRRGERTNTGELFF.

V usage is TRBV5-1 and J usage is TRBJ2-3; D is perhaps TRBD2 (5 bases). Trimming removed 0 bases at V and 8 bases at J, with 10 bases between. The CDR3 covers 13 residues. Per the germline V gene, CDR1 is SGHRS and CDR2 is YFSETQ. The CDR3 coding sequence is TGCGCCAGCAGCTTGGACGGGGATGGTACGCAGTATTTT. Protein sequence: CASSLDGDGTQYF.

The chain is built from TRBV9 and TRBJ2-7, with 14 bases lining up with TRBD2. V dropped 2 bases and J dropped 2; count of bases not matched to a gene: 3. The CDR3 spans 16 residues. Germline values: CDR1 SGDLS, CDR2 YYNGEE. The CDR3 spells CASSVGTSGSTYEQYF. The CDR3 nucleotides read TGTGCCAGCAGCGTCGGGACTAGCGGGAGCACCTACGAGCAGTACTTC.

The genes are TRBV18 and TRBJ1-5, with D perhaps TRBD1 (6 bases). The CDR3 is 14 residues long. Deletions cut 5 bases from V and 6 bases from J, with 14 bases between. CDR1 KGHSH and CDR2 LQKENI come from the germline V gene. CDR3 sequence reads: CASSEQGRGQPQHF. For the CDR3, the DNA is TGTGCCAGCTCAGAACAGGGAAGGGGTCAGCCCCAGCATTTT.

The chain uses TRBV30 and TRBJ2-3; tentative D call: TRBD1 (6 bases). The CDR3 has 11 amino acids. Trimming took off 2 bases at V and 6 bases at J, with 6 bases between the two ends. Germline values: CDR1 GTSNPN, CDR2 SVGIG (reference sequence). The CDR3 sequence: CAWSQGDTQYF. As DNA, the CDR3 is TGTGCCTGGAGTCAGGGGGATACGCAGTATTTT.

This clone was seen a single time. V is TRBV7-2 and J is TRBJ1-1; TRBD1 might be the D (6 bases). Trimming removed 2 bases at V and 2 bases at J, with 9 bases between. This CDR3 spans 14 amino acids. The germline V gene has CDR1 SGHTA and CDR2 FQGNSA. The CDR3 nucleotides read TGTGCCAGCAGCTTACCCGGGACAAACACTGAAGCTTTCTTT. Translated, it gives CASSLPGTNTEAFF.

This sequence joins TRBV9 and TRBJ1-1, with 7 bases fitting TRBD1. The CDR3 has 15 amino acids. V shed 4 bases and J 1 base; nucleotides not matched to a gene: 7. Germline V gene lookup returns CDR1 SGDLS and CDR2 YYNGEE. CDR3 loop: CASSPTGSGNTEAFF. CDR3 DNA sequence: TGTGCCAGCAGCCCGACAGGGAGCGGGAACACTGAAGCTTTCTTT.

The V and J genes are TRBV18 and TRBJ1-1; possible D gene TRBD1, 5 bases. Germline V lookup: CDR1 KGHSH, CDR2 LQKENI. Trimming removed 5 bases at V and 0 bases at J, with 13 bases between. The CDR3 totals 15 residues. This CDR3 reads CASSGQGLMNTEAFF. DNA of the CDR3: TGTGCCAGCTCAGGGCAGGGCCTTATGAACACTGAAGCTTTCTTT. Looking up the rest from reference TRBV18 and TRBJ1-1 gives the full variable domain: NAGVMQNPRHLVRRRGQEARLRCSPMKGHSHVYWYRQLPEEGLKFMVYLQKENIIDESGMPKERFSAEFPKEGPSILRIQQVVRGDSAAYFCASSGQGLMNTEAFFGQGTRLTVV.

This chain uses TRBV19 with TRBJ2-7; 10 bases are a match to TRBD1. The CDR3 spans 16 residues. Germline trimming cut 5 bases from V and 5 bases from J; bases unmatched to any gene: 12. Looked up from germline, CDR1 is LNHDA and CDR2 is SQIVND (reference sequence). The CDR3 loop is CASSYSTGGEGDEQYF. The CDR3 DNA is TGTGCCAGTAGTTACTCGACAGGGGGCGAAGGGGACGAGCAGTACTTC.